These 22 T cell receptor beta chains were all obtained from the same sample, sequenced in a study of T cells in Graves' hyperthyroidism and ophthalmopathy. RNA transcripts provided the source from which TCR beta CDR3 regions were amplified. A set of HTBI primers served as the primers for a first-round RT-PCR of the TCR CDR3. TCRdb redid the calling of the multiplex PCR reads with MiXCR, one entry per CDR3 protein. The table has 480,000 or so distinct CDR3 sequences, approximately 14% seen once. Source material: blood. The receptors come from a woman aged 18-29 years with Graves' hyperthyroidism.

Concerning this clonotype: This sequence may be a read error, since a much larger clone differs from it by one base. The chain's CDR3 is CASSLRTELMNTGAFF. DNA for the CDR3: TGCGCCAGCAGCTTGAGGACAGAACTCATGAACACTGGAGCTTTCTTT. This chain links TRBV5-1 with TRBJ1-1; D may be TRBD1 (6 bases). Germline CDR1 is SGHRS and CDR2 is YFSETQ. The CDR3 loop spans 16 amino acids.

With respect to this clonotype: The junction does not match germline at one end; this may be a read error. The gene calls are TRBV2 and TRBJ1-1; no reliable D call. The CDR3 has 15 residues. Germline CDR1 is SNHLY and CDR2 is FYNNEI. The CDR3 region is CASNGGLGMKTEAFF. DNA of the CDR3: TGTGCCAGCAATGGAGGGTTGGGGATGAAGACTGAAGCCTTCTTT.

The table lists this clonotype with many counts. This sequence joins TRBV11-2 and TRBJ1-3, with D perhaps TRBD1 (6 bases). Trimming stripped 1 base from V and 4 bases from J, with 17 bases between. CDR1 is SGHAT and CDR2 is FQNNGV in the germline V gene. This CDR3 contains 17 residues. CDR3 region: CASSLGLGHTIGNTIYF. As DNA, the CDR3 is TGTGCCAGCAGCTTAGGCTTGGGACACACGATAGGAAACACCATATATTTT.

Of note for this clonotype: Since a much larger clone is just one base distant, this may be a read error. This chain joins TRBV2 and TRBJ1-2; 11 bases are a match to TRBD1. This CDR3 is built from 17 residues. Germline CDR1 SNHLY, CDR2 FYNNEI. Trimming cost V 6 bases and J 8 bases; bases outside gene matches: 17. CDR3 sequence (DNA): TGTGCCAGCAGAGCTACCAGGACAGGGGGCGCTTGGAGAGGCTACACCTTC. This sequence encodes CASRATRTGGAWRGYTF.

This sequence joins TRBV9 and TRBJ2-7, with D possibly matching TRBD1 (6 bases). The CDR3 spans 15 residues. Looked up from germline, CDR1 is SGDLS and CDR2 is YYNGEE. Trimming took 5 bases from V and 3 from J, leaving 18 bases between them. The CDR3 DNA sequence: TGTGCCAGCAGTATCCGGACAGCTAGACGCTACGAGCAGTACTTC. Its protein product is CASSIRTARRYEQYF. The variable domain in full, completed from reference TRBV9 and TRBJ2-7, reads DSGVTQTPKHLITATGQRVTLRCSPRSGDLSVYWYQQSLDQGLQFLIQYYNGEERAKGNILERFSAQQFPDLHSELNLSSLELGDSALYFCASSIRTARRYEQYFGPGTRLTVT.

This clonotype occurred many times. The chain employs TRBV2 and TRBJ1-5; D is possibly TRBD1 (6 bases). The germline V and J ends were trimmed by 7 bases and 1 base, with 11 bases remaining between them. The CDR3 is 14 residues long. Germline CDR1 SNHLY, CDR2 FYNNEI. The DNA of the CDR3 is TGTGCCAGCAAAACAGGGATAAGCAATCAGCCCCAGCATTTT. Its protein product is CASKTGISNQPQHF.

This clonotype was counted ten times or more. The V call is TRBV9, the J call TRBJ1-5, with 9 positions matching TRBD1. The CDR3 has 15 amino acids. Germline CDR1 SGDLS, CDR2 YYNGEE. V lost 0 bases, J lost 6 bases, and 4 bases stayed unmatched. In DNA, the CDR3 is TGTGCCAGCAGCGTAGGAGACAGGGGGGGTCAGCCCCAGCATTTT. Protein: CASSVGDRGGQPQHF.

Ten or more counts support this clonotype. The chain uses TRBV15 and TRBJ1-2; D gene ambiguous. Trimming removed 5 bases from V and 2 bases from J, with 12 bases in between. This CDR3 has 14 residues. Germline loops: CDR1 LNHNV, CDR2 YYDKDF (reference sequence). The CDR3, as DNA: TGTGCCACCAGCGACCCGGGTCCAAACTATGGCTACACCTTC. Its protein product is CATSDPGPNYGYTF.

This clonotype was seen at least ten times. The rearrangement joins TRBV12-3 or TRBV12-4 to TRBJ2-6; D unresolved. The CDR3 loop spans 15 amino acids. V was clipped by 5 bases and J by 2 bases, with 10 bases between them. In nucleotides, the CDR3 is TGTGCCAGCAGTCTCCCCAGTACTGGGGCCAACGTCCTGACTTTC. Its protein product is CASSLPSTGANVLTF.

Concerning this clonotype itself: With a much larger clone just one base away, this may be a read error. The chain joins TRBV30 to TRBJ2-2, with D perhaps TRBD2 (6 bases). The germline V gene has CDR1 GTSNPN and CDR2 SVGIG (reference sequence). The CDR3 length is 15 residues. The CDR3 spells CAWSRGGTNTGKLFF. CDR3 nucleotide sequence: TGTGCCTGGAGCCGCGGCGGGACGAACACCGGGAAGCTGTTTTTT.

The table lists this clonotype with a few counts. The chain couples TRBV7-9 to TRBJ1-3; D is perhaps TRBD1 (5 bases). Germline V lookup: CDR1 SEHNR, CDR2 FQNEAQ (reference sequence). The CDR3 is made up of 14 amino acids. Trimming pared 7 bases from V and 0 bases from J, leaving 10 bases between. The CDR3, as DNA: TGTGCCAGCAACCGGGGGGGCTCTGGAAACACCATATATTTT. Protein sequence: CASNRGGSGNTIYF.

This clonotype was seen ten or more times. The chain joins TRBV6-5 to TRBJ1-1; unclear D gene. The CDR3 loop spans 15 amino acids. Per the germline V gene, CDR1 is MNHEY and CDR2 is SVGAGI. Deletions cut 0 bases from V and 5 bases from J, with 13 bases between. CDR3 sequence: CASSYSFEGETEAFF. DNA of the CDR3: TGTGCCAGCAGTTACTCTTTTGAGGGTGAGACTGAAGCTTTCTTT.

In its sample, this clonotype was seen a few times. At one of its ends the junction is not consistent with the germline gene, which may arise from a read error. This chain uses TRBV5-4 with TRBJ1-1; TRBD1 aligns across 8 bases. The length of the CDR3 is 17 residues. CDR1 SGHNT and CDR2 YYREEE come from the germline V gene (reference sequence). CDR3 DNA: TGTGCCAACAGCTTTCCAGGGGGCGCCCCGGGGGACACTGAAGCTTTCTTT. Protein product: CANSFPGGAPGDTEAFF.

This clonotype turned up a few times. Compared with germline, one end of the junction differs, possibly owing to a read error. The V gene is TRBV7-9, the J gene TRBJ2-2; D unresolved. This CDR3 has 11 amino acids. Germline CDR1 is SEHNR and CDR2 is FQNEAQ (reference sequence). The CDR3 loop reads CANSYTGELFF. The DNA of the CDR3 is TGTGCCAACAGCTACACCGGGGAGCTGTTTTTT.

This clonotype appeared many times. V gene TRBV19 combines with J gene TRBJ1-1; D perhaps matches TRBD1 (5 bases). From germline, CDR1 is LNHDA and CDR2 SQIVND (reference sequence). Trimming shortened V by 5 bases and J by 0 bases, and 19 bases separated the two germline ends. The CDR3 length is 17 residues. In nucleotides, the CDR3 is TGTGCCAGTAGTCTCATTGCGCTGGGACTCGTGAACACTGAAGCTTTCTTT. Translating gives CASSLIALGLVNTEAFF.

The chain carries TRBV5-1 and TRBJ1-1; D remains unclear. Germline V lookup: CDR1 SGHRS, CDR2 YFSETQ. Trimming cost V 4 bases and J 3 bases, with 10 bases left between them. CDR3 length: 13 residues. The CDR3 sequence is CASSGQADTEAFF. The CDR3 nucleotides read TGCGCCAGCAGCGGCCAGGCGGACACTGAAGCTTTCTTT.

The genes are TRBV6-1 and TRBJ2-5; TRBD1 aligns across 7 bases. CDR1 is MNHNS and CDR2 is SASEGT in the germline V gene. The CDR3 sequence is 13 residues long. V lost 6 bases, J lost 3 bases, and 4 bases stayed unmatched. The CDR3 is CASREQGKETQYF. CDR3 nucleotides: TGTGCCAGCAGGGAACAGGGGAAAGAGACCCAGTACTTC.

This clonotype was detected only a few times. The chain recombines TRBV7-3 with TRBJ2-3; TRBD2 matches at 14 bases. The germline V gene encodes CDR1 SGHTA and CDR2 FQGTGA. The CDR3 runs 16 residues. The junction had 6 bases not matched to a gene; V was cut back by 4 bases and J by 6 bases. The CDR3 is CASSSGLAGASDTQYF. The CDR3 DNA is TGTGCCAGCAGCTCGGGACTAGCGGGAGCTTCGGATACGCAGTATTTT.

The chain links TRBV7-9 to TRBJ1-5; the D gene is possibly TRBD1 (5 bases). The V and J ends lost 1 base and 0 bases respectively, with 16 bases between them. This CDR3 has 18 amino acids. Germline V gene sequence: CDR1 SEHNR, CDR2 FQNEAQ (reference sequence). The CDR3 DNA is TGTGCCAGCAGCTTAGGGCGTACAGGCTCCTTTAGCAATCAGCCCCAGCATTTT. As protein: CASSLGRTGSFSNQPQHF.

Ten or more counts support this clonotype. The chain has TRBV27 and TRBJ1-5; D is possibly TRBD1 (5 bases). CDR1 is MNHEY and CDR2 is SMNVEV in the germline V gene (reference sequence). The V end lost 4 bases, the J end lost 0 bases, and 16 bases lay between the germline ends. CDR3 length: 17 amino acids. The CDR3 spells CASSYTGRRYSNQPQHF. In nucleotides, the CDR3 is TGTGCCAGCAGTTACACAGGACGCCGGTATAGCAATCAGCCCCAGCATTTT.

This clonotype was recorded a few times. The chain joins TRBV3-1 to TRBJ1-5, with no clear D. The CDR3 spans 13 residues. Germline CDR1 reads LGHDT; CDR2 reads YNNKEL (reference sequence). Trimming shortened V by 1 base and J by 4 bases, and 5 bases separated the two germline ends. CDR3 residues: CASSQATNQPQHF. The DNA for the CDR3 is TGTGCCAGCAGCCAAGCCACTAATCAGCCCCAGCATTTT.

This clonotype was counted many times. The rearrangement joins TRBV30 to TRBJ2-2, with D tentatively TRBD2 (5 bases). V was clipped by 3 bases and J by 0 bases, with 5 bases between them. The CDR3 has 13 residues. Looked up from germline, CDR1 is GTSNPN and CDR2 is SVGIG (reference sequence). Written as DNA, the CDR3 is TGTGCCTGGAGGACTACGAACACCGGGGAGCTGTTTTTT. Its translation is CAWRTTNTGELFF.